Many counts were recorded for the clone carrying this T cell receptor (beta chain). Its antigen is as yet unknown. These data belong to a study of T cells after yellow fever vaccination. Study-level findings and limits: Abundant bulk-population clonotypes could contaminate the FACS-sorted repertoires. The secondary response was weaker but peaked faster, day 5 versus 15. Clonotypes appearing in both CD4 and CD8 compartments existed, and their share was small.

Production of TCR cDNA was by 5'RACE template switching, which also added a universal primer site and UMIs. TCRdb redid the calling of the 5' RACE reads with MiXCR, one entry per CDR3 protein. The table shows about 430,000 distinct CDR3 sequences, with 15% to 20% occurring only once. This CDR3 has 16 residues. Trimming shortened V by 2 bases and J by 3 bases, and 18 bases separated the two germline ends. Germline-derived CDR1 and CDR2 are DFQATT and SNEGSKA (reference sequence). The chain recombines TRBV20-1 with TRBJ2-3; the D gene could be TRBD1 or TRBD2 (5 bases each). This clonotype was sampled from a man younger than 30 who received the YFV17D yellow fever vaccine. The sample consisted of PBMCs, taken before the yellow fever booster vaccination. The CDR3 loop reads CSARSLGTLETDTQYF. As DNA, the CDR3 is TGCAGTGCTAGATCCCTCGGGACCCTAGAAACAGATACGCAGTATTTT.